This TCR beta chain was recovered during a study of OX40 agonist ivuxolimab in advanced cancers. As for the study in general: Patients treated during dose escalation were battling hepatocellular carcinoma, melanoma, renal cell or head and neck cancer. Notes on the study in general: At 0.1 to 3.0 mg/kg and by week 6, clonal expansion occurred in CD4+ and CD8+ blood T cells.

Sequencing was performed with immunoSEQ multiplex PCR; in TCRdb, only in-frame clones are kept and a portion is missing. The data contain some 26,000 clones, 79% of them singletons. The CDR3 has 15 residues. Trimming took off 6 bases at V and 2 bases at J, with 18 bases between the two ends. The germline V gene encodes CDR1 SGHDT and CDR2 YYEEEE. Concerning this clone itself: Its cognate antigen is unknown.

Here the sequenced sample was CD4+ or CD8+ T cells sorted from blood, taken in a trial of the OX40 agonist ivuxolimab. This chain connects TRBV5-6 to TRBJ2-7, with D tentatively TRBD1 or TRBD2 (5 bases each). The TCR comes from an adult with an advanced solid tumor such as melanoma, head and neck, liver or kidney cancer. The CDR3 sequence is CASKPSGTSPYEQYF. The CDR3 DNA is TGTGCCAGCAAACCCTCAGGGACGTCCCCCTACGAGCAGTACTTC.